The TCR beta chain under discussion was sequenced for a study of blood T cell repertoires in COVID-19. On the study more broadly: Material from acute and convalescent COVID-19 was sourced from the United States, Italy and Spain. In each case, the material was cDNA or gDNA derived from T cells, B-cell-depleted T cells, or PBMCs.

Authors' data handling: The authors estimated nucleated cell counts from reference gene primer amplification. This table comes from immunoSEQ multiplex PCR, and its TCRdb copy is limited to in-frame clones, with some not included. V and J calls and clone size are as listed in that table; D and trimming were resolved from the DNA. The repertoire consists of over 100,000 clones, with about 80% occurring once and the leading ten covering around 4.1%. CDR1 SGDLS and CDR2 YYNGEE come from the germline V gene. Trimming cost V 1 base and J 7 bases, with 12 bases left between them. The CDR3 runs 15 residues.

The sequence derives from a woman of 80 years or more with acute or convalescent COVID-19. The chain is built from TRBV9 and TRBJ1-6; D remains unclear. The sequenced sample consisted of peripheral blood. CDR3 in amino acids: CASSVTTSGNSPLHF. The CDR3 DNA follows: TGTGCCAGCAGCGTAACCACGAGCGGGAATTCACCCCTCCACTTT.